Presented here are 6 T cell receptor beta chains from one specimen sequenced in a study of T cell responses to AZD1222 COVID-19 vaccine. Clones were read by immunoSEQ multiplex PCR, and TCRdb kept only the in-frame ones, dropping some. The data hold about 99,000 clones, with 90% observed a single time. Sequencing was performed on peripheral blood, taken on day 0 of AZD1222 vaccination. The receptor set was obtained from an adult in good health.

The genes are TRBV27 and TRBJ2-7; D is perhaps TRBD2 (6 bases). Germline V gene data show CDR1 as MNHEY and CDR2 as SMNVEV (reference sequence). The germline V and J ends were trimmed by 5 bases and 3 bases, with 11 bases remaining between them. The CDR3 sequence is 13 residues long. CDR3 DNA: TGTGCCAGCAGTCGCGGGGCTTACTACGAGCAGTACTTC. This gives the protein CASSRGAYYEQYF.

The chain is built from TRBV5-6 and TRBJ1-1; 8 bases match TRBD1. The CDR3 is 13 residues long. CDR1 and CDR2 from the germline V gene are SGHDT and YYEEEE. V shed 5 bases and J 10 bases; nucleotides not matched to a gene: 10. The CDR3 bases are TGTGCCAGCAGAGACAGGGGCCAGGCGGGAGCTTTCTTT. Encoded protein: CASRDRGQAGAFF.

The chain is built from TRBV30 and TRBJ1-6; no definite D call. Germline V gene data show CDR1 as GTSNPN and CDR2 as SVGIG (reference sequence). The CDR3 runs 20 residues. The V end lost 0 bases, the J end lost 0 bases, and 21 bases lay between the germline ends. Here the CDR3 reads CAWSVRPAMGYSSYNSPLHF. CDR3 DNA sequence: TGTGCCTGGAGTGTACGCCCGGCTATGGGATATAGCTCCTATAATTCACCCCTCCACTTT.

The V call is TRBV29-1, the J call TRBJ1-1; weak D call: TRBD1 (6 bases). This CDR3 contains 14 residues. V lost 7 bases to trimming and J lost 0 bases, with 15 bases between them. Germline V gives CDR1 SQVTM, CDR2 ANQGSEA. Here the CDR3 DNA reads TGCAGCGGCCTGGCAGGGGAGGTGAACACTGAAGCTTTCTTT. Its protein product is CSGLAGEVNTEAFF.

The chain recombines TRBV18 with TRBJ2-1; 10 nucleotides match TRBD1. The CDR3 length is 15 residues. V trimming: 3 bases; J trimming: 6 bases; junction bases outside the gene matches: 5. CDR1 and CDR2 (germline): KGHSH, LQKENI. CDR3 sequence reads: CASSPGQGVINEQFF. CDR3 nucleotides: TGTGCCAGCTCACCTGGACAGGGGGTCATCAATGAGCAGTTCTTC.

The chain couples TRBV3-1 (or the pseudogene TRBV3-2) to TRBJ2-5; tentative D call: TRBD1 (6 bases). In germline, CDR1 is LGHDT, CDR2 YNNKEL (reference sequence). This CDR3 is 16 amino acids long. Trimming stripped 2 bases from V and 9 bases from J, with 22 bases between. The DNA of the CDR3 is TGTGCCAGCAGCCAACTCTATGGTCCCTCTGAGGGGGCCCAGTACTTC. Translated, it gives CASSQLYGPSEGAQYF.